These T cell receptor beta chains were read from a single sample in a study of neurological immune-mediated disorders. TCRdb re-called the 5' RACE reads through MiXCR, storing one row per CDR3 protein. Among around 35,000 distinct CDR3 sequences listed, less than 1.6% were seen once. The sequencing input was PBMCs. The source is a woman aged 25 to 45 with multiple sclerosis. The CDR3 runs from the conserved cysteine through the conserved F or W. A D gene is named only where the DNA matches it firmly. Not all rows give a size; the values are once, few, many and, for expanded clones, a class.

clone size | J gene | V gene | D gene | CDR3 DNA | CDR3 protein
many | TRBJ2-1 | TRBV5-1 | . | TGCGCCAGCAGTATAGGACACCAGATCTACAATGAGCAGTTCTTC | CASSIGHQIYNEQFF
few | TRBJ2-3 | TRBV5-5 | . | TGTGCCAGCAGCTTGATACAGAGGAAGACAGATACGCAGTATTTT | CASSLIQRKTDTQYF
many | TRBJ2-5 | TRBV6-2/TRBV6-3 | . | TGTGCCAGCAGAGACGGGTACCAAGAGACCCAGTACTTC | CASRDGYQETQYF
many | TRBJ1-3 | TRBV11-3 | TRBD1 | TGTGCCAGCAGCCACAGGGGCTCTGGAAACACCATATATTTT | CASSHRGSGNTIYF
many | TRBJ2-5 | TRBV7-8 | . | TGTGCCAGCAGCATCGGCCGAGGCCCTGAGACCCAGTACTTC | CASSIGRGPETQYF
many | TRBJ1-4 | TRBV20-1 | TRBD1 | TGCAGTGCAAACAGGGGGAATAATGAAAAACTGTTTTTT | CSANRGNNEKLFF
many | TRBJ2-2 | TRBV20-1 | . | TGCAGTGACACAGGGCACGGGGAGCTGTTTTTT | CSDTGHGELFF
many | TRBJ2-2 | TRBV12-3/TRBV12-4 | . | TGTGCCAGCAGTTTAGGGACAACGAACACCGGGGAGCTGTTTTTT | CASSLGTTNTGELFF
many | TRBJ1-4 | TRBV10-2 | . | TGCGCCAGCAGTGATCTTGCCTCCTGGGAAAAACTGTTTTTT | CASSDLASWEKLFF
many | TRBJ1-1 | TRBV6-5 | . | TGTGCCAGCAGCGCAGCTGTGGGGGGGGGAGGCACTGAAGCTTTCTTT | CASSAAVGGGGTEAFF
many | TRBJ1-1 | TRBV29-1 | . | TGCAGCGTTGCGGTTCAGGGATTGAACACTGAAGCTTTCTTT | CSVAVQGLNTEAFF
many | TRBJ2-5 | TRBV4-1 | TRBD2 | TGCGCCAGCAGCCGTTCTAGCGGGGGGCGGAAAGAGACCCAGTACTTC | CASSRSSGGRKETQYF
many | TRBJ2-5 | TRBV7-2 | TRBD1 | TGTGCCAGCAGCTTAGGGGGACAGAAAGAGACCCAGTACTTC | CASSLGGQKETQYF
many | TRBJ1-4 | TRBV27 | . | TGTGCCAGCAGTTTAGGGATCGATGAAAAACTGTTTTTT | CASSLGIDEKLFF
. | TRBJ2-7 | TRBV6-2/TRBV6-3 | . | TGTGCCAGCACCCCTATGCGGGGGCTTAGTTCCGAGCAGTACTTC | CASTPMRGLSSEQYF
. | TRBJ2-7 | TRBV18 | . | TGTGCCAGCTCACCAATAATGGGCGAGCAGTACTTC | CASSPIMGEQYF
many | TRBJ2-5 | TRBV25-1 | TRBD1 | TGTGCCAGCAGTGACTCGACAGGGTTGGAGACCCAGTACTTC | CASSDSTGLETQYF
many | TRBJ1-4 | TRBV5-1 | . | TGCGCCAGCAGCAAACAGGGTGGTGATGAAAAACTGTTTTTT | CASSKQGGDEKLFF
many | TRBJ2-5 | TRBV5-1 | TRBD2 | TGCGCCAGCAGCTCCACGGCGGGGGAAGAGACCCAGTACTTC | CASSSTAGEETQYF
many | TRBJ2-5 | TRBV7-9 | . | TGTGCCAGCAGCTTAGCAGGGAGACAAGAGACCCAGTACTTC | CASSLAGRQETQYF
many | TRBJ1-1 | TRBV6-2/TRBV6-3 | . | TGTGCCACCCAGCAAGGGTCTGAAGCTTTCTTT | CATQQGSEAFF
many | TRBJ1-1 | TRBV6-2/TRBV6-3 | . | TGTGCCAGCAGTTCCAGGGTTTTGGGTACTGAAGCTTTCTTT | CASSSRVLGTEAFF
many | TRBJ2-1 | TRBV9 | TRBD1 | TGTGCCAGCAGCATTGGACAGGGAACCTACAATGAGCAGTTCTTC | CASSIGQGTYNEQFF
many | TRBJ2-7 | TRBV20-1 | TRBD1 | TGCAGTGCTAGAGATCAGGGAAGGGGGCGGTACAACGAGCAGTACTTC | CSARDQGRGRYNEQYF
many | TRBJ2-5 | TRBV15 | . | TGTGCCACCAGCAAACACCGGAACAGGGAAGAGACCCAGTACTTC | CATSKHRNREETQYF
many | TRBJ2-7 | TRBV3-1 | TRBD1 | TGTGCCAGCAGCCAAAGACAGGGGTACGAGCAGTACTTC | CASSQRQGYEQYF
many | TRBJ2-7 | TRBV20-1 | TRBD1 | TGCAGTGCTCCGGGACAGTCTAACTACGAGCAGTACTTC | CSAPGQSNYEQYF
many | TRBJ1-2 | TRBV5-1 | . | TGCGCCAGCAGCCCAGGAGGAAACTCGAACTATGGCTACACCTTC | CASSPGGNSNYGYTF
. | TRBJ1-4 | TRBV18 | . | TGTGCCAGCTCACCAGGACTTAATGAAAAACTGTTTTTT | CASSPGLNEKLFF
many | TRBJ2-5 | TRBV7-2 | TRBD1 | TGTGCCAGCAGCCCAAGGGACAGGGGTGGGCAAGAGACCCAGTACTTC | CASSPRDRGGQETQYF
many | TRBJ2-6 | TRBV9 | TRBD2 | TGTGCCAGCAGCGTTGAAGTAGCGGGGGTCGGGGCCAACGTCCTGACTTTC | CASSVEVAGVGANVLTF
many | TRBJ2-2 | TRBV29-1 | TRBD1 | TGCAGCGTTGTGACAGGGGGCGAATACGGGGAGCTGTTTTTT | CSVVTGGEYGELFF
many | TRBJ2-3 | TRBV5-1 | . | TGCGCCAGCAGCTTGGTGGGGGTTCGCACAGATACGCAGTATTTT | CASSLVGVRTDTQYF